The 21 T cell receptor beta chains in this list originate from one sample, sequenced in a study of identical twins. MiXCR, run by TCRdb on the 5' RACE reads, gives a single entry per CDR3 protein. Of approximately 350,000 distinct CDR3 sequences listed, more than 9% were seen once; the top ten hold more than 6%. These data also featured in a second study, about yellow fever vaccine responses in identical twins.

Sequences were obtained from CD8+ T cells sorted from blood. These TCRs come from a woman aged 18-35 years in good health.

There are a few counts of this clonotype. The chain has TRBV20-1 and TRBJ2-7; D call uncertain. Germline V gene data show CDR1 as DFQATT and CDR2 as SNEGSKA (reference sequence). This CDR3 is built from 14 residues. Deletions cut 3 bases from V and 2 bases from J, with 14 bases between. The CDR3 DNA is TGCAGTGCTAGGGCAAGGACGATAACCTACGAGCAGTACGTC. This codes for CSARARTITYEQYV.

This rearrangement joins TRBV12-3 or TRBV12-4 to TRBJ1-1; D remains ambiguous. CDR3 length: 12 amino acids. V lost 2 bases, J lost 4 bases, and 5 bases lay in between. DNA for the CDR3: TGTGCCAGCAGTTTATTGATCACTGAAGCTTTCTTT. This sequence encodes CASSLLITEAFF.

In this sample, this clonotype turned up a few times. The CDR3 loop reads CASSLEGDSTNEKLFF. DNA for the CDR3: TGTGCCAGCAGCTTAGAGGGGGATTCAACTAATGAAAAACTGTTTTTT. V usage is TRBV11-2 and J usage is TRBJ1-4; TRBD1 is a possible D gene (5 bases). Germline V gives CDR1 SGHAT, CDR2 FQNNGV. The CDR3 is 16 residues long. Trimming removed 0 bases at V and 0 bases at J, with 8 bases between.

The rearrangement links TRBV19 to TRBJ2-7; D is unresolved. The CDR3 length is 13 residues. Trimming removed 8 bases from V and 3 bases from J, with 14 bases in between. CDR1 and CDR2 from the germline V gene are LNHDA and SQIVND (reference sequence). The CDR3 bases are TGTGCCAGTTCCAACAGACTCGGCTACGAGCAGTACGTC. Protein sequence: CASSNRLGYEQYV.

This clonotype was seen repeatedly, ten times or more. The chain carries TRBV12-3 or TRBV12-4 and TRBJ2-3, with unresolved D. V was cut by 3 bases and J by 2 bases, with 6 bases left in between. The CDR3 has 13 amino acids. The CDR3 DNA reads TGTGCCAGCAGTTTTGTAAACACAGATACGCAGTATTTT. This translates into CASSFVNTDTQYF.

This clonotype has just a few counts. The chain employs TRBV4-1 and TRBJ2-5; TRBD1 is a possible D gene (5 bases). V was shortened by 0 bases and J by 2 bases, with 7 bases between the two germline ends. CDR1 MGHRA and CDR2 YSYEKL come from the germline V gene. This CDR3 has 14 amino acids. The CDR3 spells CASSQEHRQETQYF. The CDR3 region has the DNA TGCGCCAGCAGCCAAGAGCACAGGCAAGAGACCCAGTACTTC.

This clonotype was picked up a small number of times. The chain joins TRBV20-1 to TRBJ2-4, with 10 bases aligning to TRBD1. Looked up from germline, CDR1 is DFQATT and CDR2 is SNEGSKA (reference sequence). CDR3 length: 13 amino acids. V was clipped by 5 bases and J by 7 bases; unmatched bases: 5. Here the CDR3 reads CSAPGQGLNIQYF. CDR3 nucleotides: TGCAGTGCTCCGGGACAGGGGTTGAACATTCAGTACTTC.

Details on this clonotype: A much larger clone differs from this one at a single base, so this may be a read error. The chain uses TRBV5-1 and TRBJ2-7; no reliable D call. Germline CDR1 is SGHRS and CDR2 is YFSETQ. V lost 0 bases and J lost 5, with 9 bases in between. The CDR3 has 13 residues. The CDR3 DNA sequence: TGCGCCAGCAGCTTGGCAGGCAAGGACGAGCAGTACTTC. This translates into CASSLAGKDEQYF. Drawing the rest from reference TRBV5-1 and TRBJ2-7, the complete variable domain is KAGVTQTPRYLIKTRGQQVTLSCSPISGHRSVSWYQQTPGQGLQFLFEYFSETQRNKGNFPGRFSGRQFSNSRSEMNVSTLELGDSALYLCASSLAGKDEQYFGPGTRLTVT.

This clonotype was observed a few times. The chain joins TRBV5-5 to TRBJ2-7; TRBD1 matches at 7 bases. V gave up 4 bases and J gave up 4 bases; unmatched junction bases: 11. The germline gives CDR1 SGHKS, CDR2 YYEKEE (reference sequence). This CDR3 has 15 amino acids. The CDR3 loop is CASSPRQGVGYEQYV. CDR3 nucleotides: TGTGCCAGCAGCCCTCGACAGGGTGTCGGGTACGAGCAGTACGTC.

V usage is TRBV10-2 and J usage is TRBJ1-1; D call uncertain. This CDR3 comprises 13 residues. Germline V CDR1 and CDR2: WSHSY, SAAADI. The V end was cut by 3 bases, the J end by 1 base, with 6 bases between. The CDR3 is CASSDLWNTEAFF. The CDR3 bases are TGCGCCAGCAGTGATCTATGGAACACTGAAGCTTTCTTT.

The rearrangement uses TRBV3-1 and TRBJ2-3; D could derive from TRBD1 or TRBD2 (7 bases each). The CDR3 is 16 amino acids. Germline assignment: CDR1 LGHDT and CDR2 YNNKEL (reference sequence). Trimming took 2 bases from V and 4 from J, leaving 16 bases between them. CDR3 sequence reads: CASSQKTGTTPDTQYF. CDR3 in DNA: TGTGCCAGCAGCCAAAAGACAGGGACTACCCCAGATACGCAGTATTTT.

This chain connects TRBV20-1 to TRBJ2-1, with 14 bases identical to TRBD2. This CDR3 contains 18 residues. Germline V gene data show CDR1 as DFQATT and CDR2 as SNEGSKA (reference sequence). V was clipped by 1 base and J by 0 bases; unmatched bases: 5. CDR3 in DNA: TGCAGTGCTAGAGGAGGACTAGCGGGGGGCTACTCCTACAATGAGCAGTTCTTC. As protein: CSARGGLAGGYSYNEQFF.

In this sample, this clonotype turned up a few times. The chain carries TRBV2 and TRBJ2-1; D might be TRBD1 (5 bases). The CDR3 extends over 10 amino acids. V shed 6 bases and J shed 9 bases, with 6 bases lying between them. Per the germline V gene, CDR1 is SNHLY and CDR2 is FYNNEI. CDR3 DNA: TGTGCCAGCAGGGGGCCTGAGCAGTTCTTC. This codes for CASRGPEQFF.

This clonotype has a handful of counts. The V call is TRBV28, the J call TRBJ2-7; D tentatively fits TRBD1 or TRBD2 (5 bases each). The CDR3 runs 14 residues. V was shortened by 3 bases and J by 5 bases, with 14 bases between the two germline ends. CDR1 MDHEN and CDR2 SYDVKM come from the germline V gene. CDR3 DNA sequence: TGTGCCAGCAGTTTCGATATAGGGACCCACGAGCAGTACGTC. Amino acids: CASSFDIGTHEQYV.

This clonotype has just a few counts. This chain links TRBV24-1 with TRBJ2-1; D may be TRBD2 (6 bases). The V and J ends lost 4 bases and 5 bases respectively, with 17 bases between them. CDR1 and CDR2 from the germline V gene are KGHDR and SFDVKD. This CDR3 is built from 16 residues. CDR3 coding DNA: TGTGCCACCAGTGAATCCCGGGTTGGGGAGGACAATGAGCAGTTCTTC. Amino acid sequence: CATSESRVGEDNEQFF.

This clonotype turned up a few times. This sequence joins TRBV11-2 and TRBJ2-7, with D uncertain. From germline, CDR1 is SGHAT and CDR2 FQNNGV. V shed 5 bases and J shed 6 bases, with 17 bases lying between them. The length of the CDR3 is 14 residues. For the CDR3, the DNA is TGTGCCAGCAGCGCCAAACCGCCGGCATCCGAGCAGTACGTC. Protein sequence: CASSAKPPASEQYV.

This clonotype was observed a few times. The V and J genes are TRBV19 and TRBJ1-1, with D possibly matching TRBD1 (6 bases). Germline values: CDR1 LNHDA, CDR2 SQIVND (reference sequence). V was cut by 8 bases and J by 1 base, with 8 bases left in between. The CDR3 is 12 amino acids. This CDR3 reads CASVGGNTEAFF. The CDR3 DNA sequence: TGTGCCAGTGTAGGGGGGAACACTGAAGCTTTCTTT. The full variable domain, completed using reference TRBV19 and TRBJ1-1, is DGGITQSPKYLFRKEGQNVTLSCEQNLNHDAMYWYRQDPGQGLRLIYYSQIVNDFQKGDIAEGYSVSREKKESFPLTVTSAQKNPTAFYLCASVGGNTEAFFGQGTRLTVV.

There are a few counts of this clonotype. The chain employs TRBV6-5 and TRBJ2-7; D not resolved. V gave up 4 bases and J gave up 6 bases, with 7 bases separating them. The CDR3 extends over 11 amino acids. The germline V gene encodes CDR1 MNHEY and CDR2 SVGAGI. In DNA, the CDR3 is TGTGCCAGCAGTTTTGGTGCCGAGCAGTACTTC. This gives the protein CASSFGAEQYF.

The rearrangement joins TRBV24-1 to TRBJ2-5; D may be TRBD1 (6 bases). Germline loops: CDR1 KGHDR, CDR2 SFDVKD. CDR3 length: 14 amino acids. V lost 5 bases and J 4 bases, leaving 13 bases between the germline ends. In DNA, the CDR3 is TGTGCCACCAGTGTAAGGGGGTCAAGAGAGACCCAGTACTTC. It codes for CATSVRGSRETQYF.

V and J are TRBV9 and TRBJ2-1; D is perhaps TRBD1 or TRBD2 (6 bases each). V lost 3 bases to trimming and J lost 1 base, with 14 bases between them. CDR1 SGDLS and CDR2 YYNGEE come from the germline V gene. The CDR3 has 16 residues. The CDR3 protein is CASSERRDISYNEQFF. The CDR3 bases are TGTGCCAGCAGCGAGCGGCGGGACATATCCTACAATGAGCAGTTCTTC.

The J gene is TRBJ1-5, the V gene TRBV12-3 or TRBV12-4; D unresolved. The length of the CDR3 is 15 residues. Trimming stripped 6 bases from V and 3 bases from J, with 15 bases between. The CDR3 nucleotides read TGTGCCAGCAGCCCAGCACACAGACCCAATCAGCCCCAGCATTTT. Its translation: CASSPAHRPNQPQHF.